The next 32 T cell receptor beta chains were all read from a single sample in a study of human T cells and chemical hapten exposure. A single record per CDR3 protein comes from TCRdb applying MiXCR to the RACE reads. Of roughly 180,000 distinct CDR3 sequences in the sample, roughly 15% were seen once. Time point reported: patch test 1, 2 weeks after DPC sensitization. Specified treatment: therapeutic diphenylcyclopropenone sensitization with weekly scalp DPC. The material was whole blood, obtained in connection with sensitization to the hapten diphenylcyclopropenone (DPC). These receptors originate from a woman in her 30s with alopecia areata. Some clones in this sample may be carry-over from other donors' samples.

The CDR3 reads CASTPDRVNTEAFF. CDR3 coding DNA: TGTGCCAGTACCCCCGACAGGGTGAACACTGAAGCTTTCTTT. The chain is built from TRBV5-4 and TRBJ1-1; TRBD1 matches 7 bases. The CDR3 runs 14 residues. V was clipped by 8 bases and J by 0 bases; unmatched bases: 7. Germline CDR1 reads SGHNT; CDR2 reads YYREEE (reference sequence). Drawing the rest from reference TRBV5-4 and TRBJ1-1, the complete variable domain is ETGVTQSPTHLIKTRGQQVTLRCSSQSGHNTVSWYQQALGQGPQFIFQYYREEENGRGNFPPRFSGLQFPNYSSELNVNALELDDSALYLCASTPDRVNTEAFFGQGTRLTVV.

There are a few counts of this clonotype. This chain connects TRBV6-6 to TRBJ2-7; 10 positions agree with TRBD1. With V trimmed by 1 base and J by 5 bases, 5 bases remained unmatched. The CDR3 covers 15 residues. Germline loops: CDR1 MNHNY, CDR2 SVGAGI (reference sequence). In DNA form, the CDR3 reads TGTGCCAGCAGTTACTTGAGGACAGGGGGAGACGAGCAGTACTTC. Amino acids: CASSYLRTGGDEQYF.

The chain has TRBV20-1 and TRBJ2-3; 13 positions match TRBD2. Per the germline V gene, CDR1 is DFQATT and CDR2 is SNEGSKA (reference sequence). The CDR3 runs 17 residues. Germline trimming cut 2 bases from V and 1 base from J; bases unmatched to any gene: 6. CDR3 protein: CSARIVGLAGGTDTQYF. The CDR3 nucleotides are TGCAGTGCTAGAATAGTTGGACTAGCGGGAGGCACAGATACGCAGTATTTT.

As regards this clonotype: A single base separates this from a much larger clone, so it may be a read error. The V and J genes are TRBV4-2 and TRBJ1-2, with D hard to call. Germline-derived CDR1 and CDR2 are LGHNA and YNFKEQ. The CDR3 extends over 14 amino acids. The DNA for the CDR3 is TGTACCAGCACCACAACGCGGATGAACTATGGCTACACCTTC. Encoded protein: CTSTTTRMNYGYTF.

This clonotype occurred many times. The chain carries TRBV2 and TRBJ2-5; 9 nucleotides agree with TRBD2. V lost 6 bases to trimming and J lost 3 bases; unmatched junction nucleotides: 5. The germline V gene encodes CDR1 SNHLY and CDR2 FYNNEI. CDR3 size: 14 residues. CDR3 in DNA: TGTGCCAGCAGCTCCCGGACTAGCGAAGAGACCCAGTACTTC. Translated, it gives CASSSRTSEETQYF.

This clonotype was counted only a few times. The CDR3 reads CASSHDRAYNEQFF. The CDR3 DNA follows: TGTGCCAGCAGCCATGACAGAGCCTACAATGAGCAGTTCTTC. The rearrangement joins TRBV3-1 to TRBJ2-1, with D perhaps matching TRBD1 (5 bases). Trimming took off 3 bases at V and 2 bases at J, with 8 bases between the two ends. The CDR3 totals 14 residues. Germline values: CDR1 LGHDT, CDR2 YNNKEL (reference sequence).

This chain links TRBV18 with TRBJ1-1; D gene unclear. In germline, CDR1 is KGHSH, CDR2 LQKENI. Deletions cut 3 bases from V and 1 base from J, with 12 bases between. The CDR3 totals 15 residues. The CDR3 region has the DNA TGTGCCAGCTCACCTTTTTCGGCGGGGAACACTGAAGCTTTCTTT. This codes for CASSPFSAGNTEAFF.

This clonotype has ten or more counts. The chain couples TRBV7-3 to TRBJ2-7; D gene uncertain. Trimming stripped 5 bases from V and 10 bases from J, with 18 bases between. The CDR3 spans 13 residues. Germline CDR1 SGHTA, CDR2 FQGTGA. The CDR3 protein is CASSAPANSRQYF. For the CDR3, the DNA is TGTGCCAGCAGCGCACCTGCCAACTCCCGCCAGTACTTC.

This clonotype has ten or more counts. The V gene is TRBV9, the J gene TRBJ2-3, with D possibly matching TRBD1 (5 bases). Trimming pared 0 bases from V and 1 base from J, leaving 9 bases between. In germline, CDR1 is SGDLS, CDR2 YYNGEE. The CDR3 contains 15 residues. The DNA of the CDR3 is TGTGCCAGCAGCGTAGAGGGGCGACGCACAGATACGCAGTATTTT. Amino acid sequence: CASSVEGRRTDTQYF.

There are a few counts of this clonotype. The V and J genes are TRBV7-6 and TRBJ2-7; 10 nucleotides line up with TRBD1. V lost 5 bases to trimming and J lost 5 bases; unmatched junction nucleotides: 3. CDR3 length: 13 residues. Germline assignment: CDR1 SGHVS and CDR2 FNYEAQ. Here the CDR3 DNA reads TGTGCCAGCAGCGAGGGACAGGGGCACGAGCAGTACTTC. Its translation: CASSEGQGHEQYF.

In DNA form, the CDR3 reads TGTGCCACCTCGGACAGGCCGAACACCGGGGAGCTGTTTTTT. It specifies CATSDRPNTGELFF. The chain links TRBV10-3 to TRBJ2-2; TRBD1 matches 7 bases. Germline V gene data show CDR1 as ENHRY and CDR2 as SYGVKD. Trimming removed 10 bases from V and 0 bases from J; junction bases left unmatched: 5. The CDR3 is 14 residues long.

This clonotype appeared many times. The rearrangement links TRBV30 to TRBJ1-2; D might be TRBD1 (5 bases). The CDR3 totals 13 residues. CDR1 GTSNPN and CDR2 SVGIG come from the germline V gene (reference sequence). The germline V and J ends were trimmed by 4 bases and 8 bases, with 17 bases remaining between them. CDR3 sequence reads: CAWNQPGRRGYTF. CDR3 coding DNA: TGTGCCTGGAATCAGCCGGGGCGTCGGGGCTACACCTTC.

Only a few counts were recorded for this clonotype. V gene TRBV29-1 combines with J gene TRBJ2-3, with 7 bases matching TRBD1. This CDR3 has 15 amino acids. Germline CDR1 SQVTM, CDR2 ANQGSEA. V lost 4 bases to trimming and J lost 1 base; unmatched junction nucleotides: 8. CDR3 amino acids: CSVGGQAEGTDTQYF. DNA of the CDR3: TGCAGCGTTGGAGGACAGGCGGAAGGCACAGATACGCAGTATTTT.

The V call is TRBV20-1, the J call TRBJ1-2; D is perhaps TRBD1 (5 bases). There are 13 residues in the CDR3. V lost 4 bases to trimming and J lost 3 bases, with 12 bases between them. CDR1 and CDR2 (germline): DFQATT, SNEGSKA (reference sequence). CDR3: CSATDTTYYGYTF. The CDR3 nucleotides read TGCAGTGCTACGGACACAACCTACTATGGCTACACCTTC.

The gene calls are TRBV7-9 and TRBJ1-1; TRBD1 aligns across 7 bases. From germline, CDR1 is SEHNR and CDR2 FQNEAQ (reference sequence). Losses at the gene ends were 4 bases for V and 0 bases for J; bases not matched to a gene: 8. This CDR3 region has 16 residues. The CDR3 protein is CASSSDPGQMNTEAFF. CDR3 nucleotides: TGTGCCAGCAGCTCCGATCCGGGACAGATGAACACTGAAGCTTTCTTT.

The CDR3 DNA sequence: TGCGCCAGCAGCTTGGACGACAGGGCCCCGCACGAGCAGTACTTC. Translating gives CASSLDDRAPHEQYF. J is TRBJ2-7 and V is TRBV5-1; 7 bases agree with TRBD1. The CDR3 has 15 amino acids. The V segment lost 0 bases and the J segment 5 bases; nucleotides outside the gene matches: 8. Germline V gene sequence: CDR1 SGHRS, CDR2 YFSETQ.

DNA of the CDR3: TGTGCCAGCAGCGGGGGGGAGATGTACGAGCAGTACTTC. Amino acids: CASSGGEMYEQYF. The V gene is TRBV7-6, the J gene TRBJ2-7; the match to TRBD2 covers 7 bases. Germline CDR1 is SGHVS and CDR2 is FNYEAQ. The CDR3 covers 13 residues. Trimming at V came to 5 bases and at J to 4 bases, leaving 5 bases not matched to a gene.

CDR3 amino acids: CASSPAGTRSYNEQFF. The CDR3 DNA reads TGTGCCAGTAGTCCTGCCGGGACTAGATCCTACAATGAGCAGTTCTTC. The V and J genes are TRBV19 and TRBJ2-1; 8 positions agree with TRBD2. J lost 1 base, V lost 5 bases, and 7 bases had no gene match. In germline, CDR1 is LNHDA, CDR2 SQIVND (reference sequence). This CDR3 contains 16 residues.

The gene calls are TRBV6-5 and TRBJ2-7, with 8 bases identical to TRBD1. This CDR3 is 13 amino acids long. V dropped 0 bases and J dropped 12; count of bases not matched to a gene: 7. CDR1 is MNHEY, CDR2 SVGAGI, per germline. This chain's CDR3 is CASSYSRGRYPYF. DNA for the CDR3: TGTGCCAGCAGTTACTCCAGGGGGCGTTATCCGTACTTC.

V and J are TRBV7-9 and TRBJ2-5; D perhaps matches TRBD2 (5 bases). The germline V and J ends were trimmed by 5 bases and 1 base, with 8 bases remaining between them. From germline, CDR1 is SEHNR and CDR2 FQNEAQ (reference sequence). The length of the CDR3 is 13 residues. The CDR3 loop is CASSPDFQETQYF. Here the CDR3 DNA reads TGTGCCAGCAGCCCGGACTTCCAAGAGACCCAGTACTTC.

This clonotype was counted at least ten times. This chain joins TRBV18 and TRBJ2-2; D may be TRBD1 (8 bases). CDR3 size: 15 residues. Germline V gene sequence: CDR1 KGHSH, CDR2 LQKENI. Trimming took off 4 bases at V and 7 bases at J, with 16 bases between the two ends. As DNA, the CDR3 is TGTGCCAGCTCACGACGGACAGGGAGGGACGGGGAGCTGTTTTTT. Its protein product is CASSRRTGRDGELFF.

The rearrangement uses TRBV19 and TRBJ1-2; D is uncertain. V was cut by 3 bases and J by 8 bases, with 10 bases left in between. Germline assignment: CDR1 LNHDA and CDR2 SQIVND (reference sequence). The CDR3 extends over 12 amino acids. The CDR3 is CASSIGSKGYTF. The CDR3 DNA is TGTGCCAGTAGTATCGGGAGCAAAGGCTACACCTTC.

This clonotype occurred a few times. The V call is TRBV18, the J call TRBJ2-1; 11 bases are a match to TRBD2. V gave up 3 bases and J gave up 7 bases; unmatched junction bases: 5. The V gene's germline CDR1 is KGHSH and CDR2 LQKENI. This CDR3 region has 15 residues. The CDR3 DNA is TGTGCCAGCTCACCGGGACTAGCGGAACAAAATGAGCAGTTCTTC. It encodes CASSPGLAEQNEQFF.

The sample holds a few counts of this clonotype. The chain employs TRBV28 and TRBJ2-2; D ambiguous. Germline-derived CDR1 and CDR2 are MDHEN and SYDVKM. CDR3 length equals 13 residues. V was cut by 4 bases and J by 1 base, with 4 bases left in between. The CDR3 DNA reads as TGTGCCAGCAGTTGGCAGAACACCGGGGAGCTGTTTTTT. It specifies CASSWQNTGELFF.

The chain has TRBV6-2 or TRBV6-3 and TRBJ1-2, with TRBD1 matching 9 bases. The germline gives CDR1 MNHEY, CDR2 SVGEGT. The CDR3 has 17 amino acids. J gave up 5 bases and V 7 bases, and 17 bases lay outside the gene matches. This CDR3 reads CASKGPPGTGLSYGYTF. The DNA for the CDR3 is TGTGCCAGCAAGGGGCCGCCCGGGACAGGGCTTTCTTATGGCTACACCTTC.

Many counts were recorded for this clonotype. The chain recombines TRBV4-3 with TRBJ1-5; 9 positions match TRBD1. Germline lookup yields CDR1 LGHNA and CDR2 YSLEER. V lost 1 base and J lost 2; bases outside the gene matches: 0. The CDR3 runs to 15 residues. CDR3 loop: CASSQGTGGNQPQHF. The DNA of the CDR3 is TGCGCCAGCAGCCAAGGGACAGGGGGCAATCAGCCCCAGCATTTT.

The CDR3 bases are TGTGCCAGCAGCCTTGCGGACAGGGGCTATTCACCCCTCCACTTT. It yields the protein CASSLADRGYSPLHF. The chain is built from TRBV9 and TRBJ1-6, with TRBD1 matching over 9 bases. CDR3 length: 15 residues. Germline V gene lookup returns CDR1 SGDLS and CDR2 YYNGEE. With V trimmed by 4 bases and J by 8 bases, 7 bases remained unmatched.

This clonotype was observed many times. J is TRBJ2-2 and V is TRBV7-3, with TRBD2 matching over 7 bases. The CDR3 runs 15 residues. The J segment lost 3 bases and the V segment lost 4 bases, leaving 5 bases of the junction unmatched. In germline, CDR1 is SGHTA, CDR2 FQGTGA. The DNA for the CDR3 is TGTGCCAGCAGCTCCAGCGGGGTCGACACCGGGGAGCTGTTTTTT. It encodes CASSSSGVDTGELFF.

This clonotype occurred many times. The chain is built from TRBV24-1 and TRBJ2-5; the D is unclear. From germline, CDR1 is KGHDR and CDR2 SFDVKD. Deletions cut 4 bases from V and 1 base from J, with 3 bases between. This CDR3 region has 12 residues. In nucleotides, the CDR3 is TGTGCCACCAGTGACACCCAAGAGACCCAGTACTTC. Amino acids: CATSDTQETQYF.

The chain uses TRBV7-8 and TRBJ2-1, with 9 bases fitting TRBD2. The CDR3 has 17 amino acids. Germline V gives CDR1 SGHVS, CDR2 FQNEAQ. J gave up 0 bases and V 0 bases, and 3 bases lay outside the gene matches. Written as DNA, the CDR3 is TGTGCCAGCAGCTTAGCCCAACTAGCGGGCTCCTACAATGAGCAGTTCTTC. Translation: CASSLAQLAGSYNEQFF.

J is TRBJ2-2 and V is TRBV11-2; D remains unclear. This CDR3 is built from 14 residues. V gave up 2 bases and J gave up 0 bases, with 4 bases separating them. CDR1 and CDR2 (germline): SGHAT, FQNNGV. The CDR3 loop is CASSLSANTGELFF. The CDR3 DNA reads TGTGCCAGCAGCTTATCGGCGAACACCGGGGAGCTGTTTTTT.

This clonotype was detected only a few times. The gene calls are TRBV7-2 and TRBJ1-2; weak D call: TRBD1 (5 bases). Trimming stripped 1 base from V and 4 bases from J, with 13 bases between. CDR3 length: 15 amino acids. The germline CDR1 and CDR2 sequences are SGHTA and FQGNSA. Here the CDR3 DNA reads TGTGCCAGCAGCTTAGATCGAGGCAGGGCCTATGGCTACACCTTC. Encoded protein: CASSLDRGRAYGYTF.